The 18 T cell receptor beta chains reported below all come from one sample, sequenced in a study of OX40 agonist ivuxolimab in advanced cancers. The method was immunoSEQ multiplex PCR; TCRdb's version includes in-frame clones alone and lacks a portion of them. This table holds under 85,000 clones, less than 90% found once. This specimen was CD4+ or CD8+ T cells sorted from blood, taken in a trial of the OX40 agonist ivuxolimab. The source is an adult with an advanced solid tumor such as melanoma, head and neck, liver or kidney cancer.

In its sample, this clone was seen a few times. The rearrangement links TRBV6-6 to TRBJ1-2; D might be TRBD1 (5 bases). This CDR3 comprises 10 residues. Germline loops: CDR1 MNHNY, CDR2 SVGAGI (reference sequence). Deletions cut 6 bases from V and 8 bases from J, with 7 bases between. The CDR3 coding sequence is TGTGCCAGCAGGGGGGACGGCTACACCTTC. Translation: CASRGDGYTF.

The chain recombines TRBV4-3 with TRBJ2-7; 7 bases are shared with TRBD1. The CDR3 length is 14 residues. Losses at the gene ends were 3 bases for V and 6 bases for J; bases not matched to a gene: 8. CDR1 is LGHNA, CDR2 YSLEER, per germline. The CDR3 coding sequence is TGCGCCAGCAGCCAGTTAACAGGGGATGCCGAGCAGTACTTC. The encoded protein is CASSQLTGDAEQYF.

The chain has TRBV11-2 and TRBJ1-2, with D perhaps matching TRBD1 (5 bases). With 0 bases removed from V and 8 bases from J, the gap between germline ends came to 10 bases. CDR3 size: 13 residues. Germline CDR1 reads SGHAT; CDR2 reads FQNNGV. In DNA form, the CDR3 reads TGTGCCAGCAGCTTAGAACCGACAGCGGGCTACACCTTC. Protein: CASSLEPTAGYTF.

This rearrangement joins TRBV5-5 to TRBJ2-1, with D perhaps given as TRBD1 or TRBD2 (5 bases each). V was cut by 4 bases and J by 0 bases, with 11 bases left in between. This CDR3 has 15 amino acids. The V gene's germline CDR1 is SGHKS and CDR2 YYEKEE (reference sequence). The CDR3 reads CASSPGPSSYNEQFF. The DNA for the CDR3 is TGTGCCAGCAGCCCGGGGCCGAGCTCCTACAATGAGCAGTTCTTC.

The CDR3 here is CASSTGRGEQYF. The CDR3, as DNA: TGTGCCAGCAGCACCGGTAGGGGCGAGCAGTACTTC. This chain joins TRBV7-9 and TRBJ2-7, with D possibly being TRBD1 (5 bases). Per the germline V gene, CDR1 is SEHNR and CDR2 is FQNEAQ (reference sequence). Trimming removed 5 bases from V and 6 bases from J, with 11 bases in between. This CDR3 spans 12 amino acids.

The genes are TRBV11-2 and TRBJ2-5; D ambiguous. V dropped 1 base and J dropped 5 bases, with 11 bases sitting between them. The CDR3 spans 14 residues. Germline assignment: CDR1 SGHAT and CDR2 FQNNGV. CDR3 region: CASSLVTVAETQYF. The CDR3, as DNA: TGTGCCAGCAGCTTAGTTACCGTGGCCGAGACCCAGTACTTC. The full variable domain, completed using reference TRBV11-2 and TRBJ2-5, is EAGVAQSPRYKIIEKRQSVAFWCNPISGHATLYWYQQILGQGPKLLIQFQNNGVVDDSQLPKDRFSAERLKGVDSTLKIQPAKLEDSAVYLCASSLVTVAETQYFGPGTRLLVL.

V is TRBV6-5 and J is TRBJ1-4; D ambiguous. Between the trimmed V and J ends, which lost 6 bases and 8 bases, there was a span of 10 bases. There are 12 residues in the CDR3. Germline CDR1 is MNHEY and CDR2 is SVGAGI. The CDR3 nucleotides read TGTGCCAGCAGACGGAAGGACGAAAAACTGTTTTTT. It translates to CASRRKDEKLFF.

The gene calls are TRBV5-6 and TRBJ1-4; no definite D call. Trimming shortened V by 0 bases and J by 7 bases, and 13 bases separated the two germline ends. The CDR3 totals 15 residues. Germline loops: CDR1 SGHDT, CDR2 YYEEEE. CDR3 region: CASSLEQGLGEKLFF. In DNA, the CDR3 is TGTGCCAGCAGCTTGGAACAAGGGCTTGGTGAAAAACTGTTTTTT. Using reference TRBV5-6 and TRBJ1-4 for the parts outside the CDR3, the full variable domain is DAGVTQSPTHLIKTRGQQVTLRCSPKSGHDTVSWYQQALGQGPQFIFQYYEEEERQRGNFPDRFSGHQFPNYSSELNVNALLLGDSALYLCASSLEQGLGEKLFFGSGTQLSVL.

The V gene is TRBV7-9, the J gene TRBJ1-4, with a possible D match to TRBD1 (6 bases). V was pared by 4 bases and J by 7 bases, with 13 bases between. The CDR3 runs 14 residues. Germline V lookup: CDR1 SEHNR, CDR2 FQNEAQ (reference sequence). The CDR3 protein is CASSSSTGSEKLFF. Here the CDR3 DNA reads TGTGCCAGCAGCTCTTCAACAGGGAGTGAAAAACTGTTTTTT. The full variable domain, with the rest looked up from reference TRBV7-9 and TRBJ1-4, is DTGVSQNPRHKITKRGQNVTFRCDPISEHNRLYWYRQTLGQGPEFLTYFQNEAQLEKSRLLSDRFSAERPKGSFSTLEIQRTEQGDSAMYLCASSSSTGSEKLFFGSGTQLSVL.

In DNA, the CDR3 is TGTGCCAGTAGAAAACAGGGGCGGAATTCACCCCTCCACTTT. Translation: CASRKQGRNSPLHF. The chain uses TRBV19 and TRBJ1-6; 7 bases are a match to TRBD1. CDR1 LNHDA and CDR2 SQIVND come from the germline V gene (reference sequence). J lost 7 bases, V lost 6 bases, and 6 bases had no gene match. There are 14 residues in the CDR3.

J is TRBJ1-4 and V is TRBV4-3; possibly TRBD1 for D (5 bases). V was shortened by 0 bases and J by 0 bases, with 17 bases between the two germline ends. The V gene's germline CDR1 is LGHNA and CDR2 YSLEER. The CDR3 is 19 amino acids. Written as DNA, the CDR3 is TGCGCCAGCAGCCAAGAAACACAATCTGGGACCGCAACTAATGAAAAACTGTTTTTT. It specifies CASSQETQSGTATNEKLFF.

The rearrangement joins TRBV10-3 to TRBJ1-2, with TRBD1 as a possible D gene (5 bases). The CDR3 has 14 residues. CDR1 is ENHRY and CDR2 is SYGVKD in the germline V gene. The ends were cut back, 7 bases at V and 3 bases at J, with 15 bases in the middle. CDR3 nucleotide sequence: TGTGCCATCACTTATTCCGGGACGGACTATGGCTACACCTTC. It is translated as CAITYSGTDYGYTF.

This clone has just a few counts. This chain connects TRBV18 to TRBJ1-1; 8 positions agree with TRBD1. CDR1 and CDR2 from the germline V gene are KGHSH and LQKENI. The trim removed 3 bases at V and 9 bases at J, leaving 3 bases unmatched. The CDR3 extends over 12 amino acids. The CDR3 loop reads CASSPQGAQAFF. The CDR3 DNA sequence: TGTGCCAGCTCACCCCAGGGGGCGCAAGCTTTCTTT.

The chain couples TRBV27 to TRBJ1-5, with 8 positions matching TRBD1. In germline, CDR1 is MNHEY, CDR2 SMNVEV (reference sequence). The CDR3 extends over 16 amino acids. Losses at the gene ends were 7 bases for V and 6 bases for J; bases not matched to a gene: 14. The DNA of the CDR3 is TGTGCCAGCATGGAGGAAGGCAGGGGGCAGGGTCAGCCCCAGCATTTT. Its translation is CASMEEGRGQGQPQHF.

The DNA of the CDR3 is TGTGCCAGCAGCGTGGGCTACGAGCAGTACTTC. It encodes CASSVGYEQYF. This sequence joins TRBV6-5 and TRBJ2-7; no reliable D call. Trimming removed 6 bases at V and 3 bases at J, with 6 bases between. CDR1 and CDR2 (germline): MNHEY, SVGAGI. The CDR3 contains 11 residues.

The chain joins TRBV30 to TRBJ1-1; no clear D gene. Germline assignment: CDR1 GTSNPN and CDR2 SVGIG (reference sequence). The CDR3 covers 12 residues. Trimming cost V 2 bases and J 5 bases, with 9 bases left between them. The CDR3 reads CAWSRSKTEAFF. CDR3 sequence (DNA): TGTGCCTGGAGTAGGTCAAAGACTGAAGCTTTCTTT.

This rearrangement joins TRBV6-5 to TRBJ2-3; D might be TRBD2 (5 bases). Germline V CDR1 and CDR2: MNHEY, SVGAGI. Trimming shortened V by 5 bases and J by 2 bases, and 11 bases separated the two germline ends. CDR3 length: 14 amino acids. The CDR3: CASSGKRSTDTQYF. The CDR3 nucleotides read TGTGCCAGCAGTGGGAAGCGGTCCACAGATACGCAGTATTTT.

This sequence joins TRBV7-6 and TRBJ2-3; D unresolved. Germline V gene lookup returns CDR1 SGHVS and CDR2 FNYEAQ. The V end was cut by 0 bases, the J end by 7 bases, with 11 bases between. This CDR3 contains 14 residues. CDR3 sequence reads: CASSLAATGYTQYF. CDR3 DNA sequence: TGTGCCAGCAGCTTAGCGGCCACGGGCTATACGCAGTATTTT. Full variable domain (missing parts from reference TRBV7-6 and TRBJ2-3): GAGVSQSPRYKVTKRGQDVALRCDPISGHVSLYWYRQALGQGPEFLTYFNYEAQQDKSGLPNDRFSAERPEGSISTLTIQRTEQRDSAMYRCASSLAATGYTQYFGPGTRLTVL.